This T cell receptor beta chain was sequenced for a study of radiotherapy plus CTLA-4 blockade in lung cancer. Study-wide context: Across the patients, objective responses occurred in 15% to 20%, and disease control in roughly 30%.

Ipilimumab CTLA-4 blockade and focal radiation were given to patients with chemo-refractory metastatic non-small-cell lung cancer. Using immunoSEQ multiplex PCR, the repertoire was profiled, and TCRdb retains in-frame clones only, with some absent. The profile shows 90,000 to 95,000 clones, about four fifths of them singletons. A word on this clone: No antigen is known for it.

Findings and limits, study-wide: Early clonal dynamics of blood T cells, together with interferon-beta, were reported as the best response predictor. Among blood TCR repertoires after radiotherapy plus ipilimumab, tumor-derived clones expanded.

The CDR3 extends over 18 amino acids. Germline CDR1 SNHLY, CDR2 FYNNEI. V lost 8 bases and J lost 1; bases outside the gene matches: 13. The input for sequencing was peripheral blood, taken from a patient treated with radiotherapy plus ipilimumab. This sequence joins TRBV2 and TRBJ1-4, with TRBD1 identical over 10 bases. This TCR was recovered from a human donor with non-small cell lung cancer who had stable disease on radiotherapy plus ipilimumab. CDR3 nucleotide sequence: TGTGCCAGCTCGTGGGGGACAGGGGCAAGCGGAACTAATGAAAAACTGTTTTTT. This translates into CASSWGTGASGTNEKLFF.